These 5 T cell receptor beta chains originate from one sample sequenced in a study of cytomegalovirus exposure and HLA in healthy donors. Vbeta (60) and Jbeta (13) primers were used in the PCR. Measured with immunoSEQ multiplex PCR; TCRdb has only the in-frame clones, and not every one. The sample has over 150,000 clones; approximately 80% are singletons. Sequenced sample: PBMCs. These receptors all stem from a woman in her twenties or thirties in good health and CMV-seropositive.

The V and J genes are TRBV2 and TRBJ2-7, with TRBD2 matching over 9 bases. Germline lookup yields CDR1 SNHLY and CDR2 FYNNEI. The CDR3 totals 16 residues. V lost 4 bases to trimming and J lost 0 bases; unmatched junction nucleotides: 7. The CDR3, as DNA: TGTGCCAGCAGTGTGGGTAGCGGGGGCCTCTCCTACGAGCAGTACTTC. It encodes CASSVGSGGLSYEQYF.

This chain connects TRBV5-4 to TRBJ2-3, with TRBD2 identical over 7 bases. CDR1 and CDR2 (germline): SGHNT, YYREEE (reference sequence). Trimming removed 4 bases from V and 6 bases from J; junction bases left unmatched: 14. This CDR3 region has 16 residues. Written as DNA, the CDR3 is TGTGCCAGCAGCCCCCGGGAGCGGGGCCCAGGGGATACGCAGTATTTT. Its translation: CASSPRERGPGDTQYF.

The chain joins TRBV6-1 to TRBJ1-5, with D unresolved. CDR3 length: 13 amino acids. V was cut by 0 bases and J by 7 bases, with 7 bases left in between. Looked up from germline, CDR1 is MNHNS and CDR2 is SASEGT. CDR3 DNA: TGTGCCAGCAGTGAAGCTGCGGGGCAGCCCCAGCATTTT. The encoded protein is CASSEAAGQPQHF.

This clone was seen just once. V and J are TRBV5-4 and TRBJ2-1, with 10 bases that match TRBD2. Germline V lookup: CDR1 SGHNT, CDR2 YYREEE (reference sequence). With V trimmed by 2 bases and J by 5 bases, 7 bases remained unmatched. CDR3 length equals 16 residues. CDR3 residues: CASSFSTSGEDNEQFF. CDR3 DNA sequence: TGTGCCAGCAGCTTCTCAACTAGCGGGGAGGACAATGAGCAGTTCTTC.

The chain carries TRBV12-5 and TRBJ2-3; the D gene is possibly TRBD1 (6 bases). Between the trimmed V and J ends, which lost 6 bases and 3 bases, there was a span of 16 bases. CDR3 length: 15 residues. The germline V gene has CDR1 LGHNT and CDR2 FRNRAP. CDR3 residues: CASGPGAQGTDTQYF. The CDR3 DNA reads as TGTGCTAGTGGCCCCGGGGCTCAGGGGACAGATACGCAGTATTTT.